This T cell receptor beta chain was identified in a study of T-cell memory formation after mild COVID-19. The CDR3 extends over 16 amino acids. V shed 2 bases and J shed 3 bases, with 15 bases lying between them. Germline V CDR1 and CDR2: MNHEY, SVGAGI. TCRdb re-analysed the 5' RACE reads in MiXCR, keeping a single row per CDR3 protein. This repertoire shows 250,000 to 300,000 distinct CDR3 sequences, 16% found once; its top ten account for more than 20%. This chain connects TRBV6-5 to TRBJ2-3; the D gene is possibly TRBD2 (5 bases). This receptor was identified in a man in his late teens or twenties who had mild COVID-19 (a few samples of this study predate the infection). Cell type and time point are not known. The sample was PBMCs or a T cell subset sorted from them (not recorded which). The DNA for the CDR3 is TGTGCCAGCAGTTACCGTCCGGGGTTCCGGACAGATACGCAGTATTTT. Encoded protein: CASSYRPGFRTDTQYF.